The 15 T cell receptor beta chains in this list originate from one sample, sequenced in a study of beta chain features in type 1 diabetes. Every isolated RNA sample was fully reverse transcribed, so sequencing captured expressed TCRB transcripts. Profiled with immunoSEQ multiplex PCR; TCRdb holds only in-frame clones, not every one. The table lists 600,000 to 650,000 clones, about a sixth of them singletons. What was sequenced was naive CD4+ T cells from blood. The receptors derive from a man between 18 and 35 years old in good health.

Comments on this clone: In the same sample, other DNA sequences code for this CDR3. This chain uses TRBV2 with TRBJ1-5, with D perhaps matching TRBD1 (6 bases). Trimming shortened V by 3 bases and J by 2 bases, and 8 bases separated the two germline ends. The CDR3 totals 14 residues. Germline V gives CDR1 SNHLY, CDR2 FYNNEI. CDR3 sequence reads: CASSDRGGNQPQHF. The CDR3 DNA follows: TGTGCCAGCAGTGACAGGGGTGGCAATCAGCCCCAGCATTTT.

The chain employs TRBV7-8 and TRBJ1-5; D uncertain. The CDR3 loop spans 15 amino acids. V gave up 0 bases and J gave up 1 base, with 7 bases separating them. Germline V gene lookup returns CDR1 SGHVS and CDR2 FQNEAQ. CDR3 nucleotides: TGTGCCAGCAGCTTAGCGCGACTGAGCAATCAGCCCCAGCATTTT. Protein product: CASSLARLSNQPQHF.

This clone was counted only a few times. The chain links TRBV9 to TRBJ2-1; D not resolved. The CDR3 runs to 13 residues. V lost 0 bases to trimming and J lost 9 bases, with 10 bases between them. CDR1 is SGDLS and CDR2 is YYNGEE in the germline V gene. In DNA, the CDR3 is TGTGCCAGCAGCGTAGGAGGAGAGGCTGAGCAGTTCTTC. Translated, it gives CASSVGGEAEQFF.

CDR3 sequence (DNA): TGCGCCAGCAGCTTGTTTAATTCTGACACTGAAGCTTTCTTT. Translating it yields CASSLFNSDTEAFF. This rearrangement joins TRBV5-1 to TRBJ1-1; D is unclear. Per the germline V gene, CDR1 is SGHRS and CDR2 is YFSETQ. V shed 1 base and J shed 3 bases, with 10 bases lying between them. The CDR3 loop spans 14 amino acids.

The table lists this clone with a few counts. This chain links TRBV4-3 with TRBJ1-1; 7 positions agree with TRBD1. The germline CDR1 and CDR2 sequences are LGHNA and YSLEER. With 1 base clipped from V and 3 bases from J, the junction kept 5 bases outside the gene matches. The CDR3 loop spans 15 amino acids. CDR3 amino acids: CASSQATGAYTEAFF. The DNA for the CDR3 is TGCGCCAGCAGCCAAGCTACAGGGGCTTACACTGAAGCTTTCTTT.

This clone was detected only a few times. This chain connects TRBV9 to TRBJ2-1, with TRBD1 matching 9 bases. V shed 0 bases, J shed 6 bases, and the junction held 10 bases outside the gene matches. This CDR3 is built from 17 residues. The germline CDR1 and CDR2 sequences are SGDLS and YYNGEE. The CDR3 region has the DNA TGTGCCAGCAGCGTAGTTCCGGGACAGGGAATCTCCAATGAGCAGTTCTTC. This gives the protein CASSVVPGQGISNEQFF.

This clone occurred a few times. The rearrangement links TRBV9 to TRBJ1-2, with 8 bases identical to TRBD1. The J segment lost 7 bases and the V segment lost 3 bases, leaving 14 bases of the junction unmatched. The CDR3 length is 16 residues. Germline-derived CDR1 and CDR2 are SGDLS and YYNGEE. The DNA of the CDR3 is TGTGCCAGCAGCGCTGCGGACAGGGCAGGTATCGGTGGCTACACCTTC. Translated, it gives CASSAADRAGIGGYTF. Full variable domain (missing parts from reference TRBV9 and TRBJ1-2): DSGVTQTPKHLITATGQRVTLRCSPRSGDLSVYWYQQSLDQGLQFLIQYYNGEERAKGNILERFSAQQFPDLHSELNLSSLELGDSALYFCASSAADRAGIGGYTFGSGTRLTVV.

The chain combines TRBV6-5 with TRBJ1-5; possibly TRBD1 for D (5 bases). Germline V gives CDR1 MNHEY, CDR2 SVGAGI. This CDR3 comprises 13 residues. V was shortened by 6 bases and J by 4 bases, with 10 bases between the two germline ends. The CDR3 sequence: CASRGGYNQPQHF. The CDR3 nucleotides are TGTGCCAGCAGGGGGGGTTATAATCAGCCCCAGCATTTT.

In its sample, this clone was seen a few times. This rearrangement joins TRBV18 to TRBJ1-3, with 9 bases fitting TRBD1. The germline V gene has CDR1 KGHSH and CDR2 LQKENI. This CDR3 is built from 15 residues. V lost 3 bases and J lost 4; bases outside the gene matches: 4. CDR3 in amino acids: CASSPNRGQGNTIYF. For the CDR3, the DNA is TGTGCCAGCTCACCGAACAGGGGGCAAGGAAACACCATATATTTT. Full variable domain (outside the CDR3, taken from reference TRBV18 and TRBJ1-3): NAGVMQNPRHLVRRRGQEARLRCSPMKGHSHVYWYRQLPEEGLKFMVYLQKENIIDESGMPKERFSAEFPKEGPSILRIQQVVRGDSAAYFCASSPNRGQGNTIYFGEGSWLTVV.

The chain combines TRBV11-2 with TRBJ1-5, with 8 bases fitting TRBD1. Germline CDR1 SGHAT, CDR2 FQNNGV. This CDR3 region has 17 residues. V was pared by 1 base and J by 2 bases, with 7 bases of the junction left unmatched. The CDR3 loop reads CASSLGQGIWGNQPQHF. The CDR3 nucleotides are TGTGCCAGCAGCTTAGGACAGGGGATTTGGGGCAATCAGCCCCAGCATTTT.

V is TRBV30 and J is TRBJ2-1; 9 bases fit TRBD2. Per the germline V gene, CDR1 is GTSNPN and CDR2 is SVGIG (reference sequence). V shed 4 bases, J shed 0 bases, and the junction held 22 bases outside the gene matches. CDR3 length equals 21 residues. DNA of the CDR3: TGTGCCTGGATTCCGTTGCGACTAGCGGCGGGAGGGAAGAGCTCCTACAATGAGCAGTTCTTC. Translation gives CAWIPLRLAAGGKSSYNEQFF.

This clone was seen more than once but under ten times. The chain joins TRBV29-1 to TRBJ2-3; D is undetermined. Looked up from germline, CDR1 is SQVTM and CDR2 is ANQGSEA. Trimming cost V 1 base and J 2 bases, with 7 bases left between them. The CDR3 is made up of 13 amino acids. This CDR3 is CSVEGGFTDTQYF. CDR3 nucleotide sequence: TGCAGCGTTGAAGGAGGATTCACAGATACGCAGTATTTT.

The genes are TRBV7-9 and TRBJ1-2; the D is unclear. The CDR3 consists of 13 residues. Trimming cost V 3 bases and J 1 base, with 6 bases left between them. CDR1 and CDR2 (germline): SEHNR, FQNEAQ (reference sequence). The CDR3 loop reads CASSFGHNYGYTF. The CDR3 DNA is TGTGCCAGCAGCTTCGGGCATAACTATGGCTACACCTTC.

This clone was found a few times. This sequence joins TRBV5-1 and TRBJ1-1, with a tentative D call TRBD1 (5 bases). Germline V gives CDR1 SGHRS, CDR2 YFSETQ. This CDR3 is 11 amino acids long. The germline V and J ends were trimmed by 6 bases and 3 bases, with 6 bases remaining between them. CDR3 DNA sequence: TGCGCCAGCACGGGGGACACTGAAGCTTTCTTT. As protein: CASTGDTEAFF.

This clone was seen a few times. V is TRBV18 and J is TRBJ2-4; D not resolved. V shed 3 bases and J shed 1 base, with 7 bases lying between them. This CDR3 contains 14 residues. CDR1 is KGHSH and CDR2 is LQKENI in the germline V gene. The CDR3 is CASSPERAKNIQYF. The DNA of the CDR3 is TGTGCCAGCTCACCTGAAAGGGCCAAAAACATTCAGTACTTC.